This entry features one TCR beta chain sequence. Its antigen remains unknown. Germline V gene lookup returns CDR1 SGDLS and CDR2 YYNGEE. The CDR3 is made up of 15 amino acids. J gave up 6 bases and V 2 bases, and 7 bases lay outside the gene matches. PCR involved 60 Vbeta and 13 Jbeta primers. Assay used: immunoSEQ multiplex PCR; TCRdb lists only in-frame clones, some missing. The sample has approximately 97,000 clones; approximately 87% are singletons. The sample belongs to a study of cytomegalovirus exposure and HLA in healthy donors. Findings and limits, study-wide: It was about 180 TCR beta chains that were listed as cytomegalovirus-associated. Using a false discovery rate of 0.05, a later analysis showed that 16,951 TCR beta sequences were associated with HLA alleles. Both high specificity and high sensitivity reportedly marked the classifier's diagnosis of cytomegalovirus status.

The chain recombines TRBV9 with TRBJ1-2; TRBD1 matches 10 bases. The TCR sequence derives from a man aged 40-50 years in good health and CMV-seronegative. The material sequenced was PBMCs. CDR3 in amino acids: CASSVTGGARDGYTF. CDR3 DNA sequence: TGTGCCAGCAGCGTGACAGGGGGCGCACGGGATGGCTACACCTTC.